What follows are 8 T cell receptor beta chains derived from one specimen sequenced in a study of blood T cell repertoires in COVID-19 (TCRdb year 2020). Receptor amplification or capture employed the immunoSEQ multiplex PCR assay. The source is immuneACCESS, and TCRdb retained only in-frame sequences with V and J called. Part of the clones is not carried over; for the studies checked, unresolved V genes explain less than half of this, and the remainder is unexplained. The sample table holds about 120,000 clones, of which around 79% were seen once. The ten top clones hold about 2.1% of the sample. Sample: peripheral blood. The origin of the receptors is a man in his 70s with acute or convalescent COVID-19.

The CDR3 loop is CASSPQGRGAYTQYF. The CDR3 DNA reads TGTGCCAGCAGCCCACAGGGGCGGGGGGCATATACGCAGTATTTT. V is TRBV7-3 and J is TRBJ2-3, with D tentatively TRBD2 (8 bases). The V and J ends lost 5 bases and 7 bases respectively, with 19 bases between them. Germline CDR1 and CDR2: SGHTA and FQGTGA. The CDR3 consists of 15 residues.

The genes are TRBV5-6 and TRBJ1-2, with TRBD1 matching 9 bases. With V trimmed by 0 bases and J by 4 bases, 10 bases remained unmatched. The germline CDR1 and CDR2 sequences are SGHDT and YYEEEE. This CDR3 comprises 17 residues. This chain's CDR3 is CASSLEGSGQGGYGYTF. The CDR3 bases are TGTGCCAGCAGCTTGGAGGGGTCGGGACAGGGAGGCTATGGCTACACCTTC.

The V gene is TRBV6-2 or TRBV6-3, the J gene TRBJ2-5; TRBD2 agrees at 8 bases. The CDR3 is made up of 18 amino acids. With V trimmed by 2 bases and J by 3 bases, 14 bases remained unmatched. The germline CDR1 and CDR2 sequences are MNHEY and SVGEGT. The CDR3 sequence is CASSYPLGRGDLKETQYF. The DNA of the CDR3 is TGTGCCAGCAGTTACCCCCTCGGGAGGGGAGACTTGAAAGAGACCCAGTACTTC.

The V and J genes are TRBV12-5 and TRBJ2-5; no firm D call. Trimming took 6 bases from V and 4 from J, leaving 12 bases between them. Germline CDR1 and CDR2: LGHNT and FRNRAP. This CDR3 comprises 13 residues. CDR3 DNA: TGTGCTAGTGGCTTCTTCTCGGGAGAGACCCAGTACTTC. Translating it yields CASGFFSGETQYF.

In this sample, this clone turned up a few times. This chain uses TRBV6-6 with TRBJ1-5; D unclear. Germline CDR1 and CDR2: MNHNY and SVGAGI (reference sequence). The CDR3 contains 15 residues. V dropped 5 bases and J dropped 3 bases, with 14 bases sitting between them. The CDR3 DNA follows: TGTGCCAGCAGTCAAAGTTCGGGATTCAATCAGCCCCAGCATTTT. This translates into CASSQSSGFNQPQHF.

The J gene is TRBJ2-5, the V gene TRBV9; 9 bases match TRBD1. This CDR3 comprises 12 residues. Germline-derived CDR1 and CDR2 are SGDLS and YYNGEE. V shed 4 bases, J shed 9 bases, and the junction held 4 bases outside the gene matches. In DNA, the CDR3 is TGTGCCAGCAGCACAGGGGGCACGGCCCAGTACTTC. This encodes CASSTGGTAQYF.

This clone was counted once. The V call is TRBV20-1, the J call TRBJ1-3; no clear D. Germline CDR1 and CDR2: DFQATT and SNEGSKA (reference sequence). This CDR3 contains 14 residues. Trimming stripped 3 bases from V and 0 bases from J, with 9 bases between. CDR3 in amino acids: CSASGTGSGNTIYF. The CDR3 DNA is TGCAGTGCTAGTGGAACGGGCTCTGGAAACACCATATATTTT.

This chain links TRBV27 with TRBJ1-6; TRBD1 matches at 8 bases. Losses at the gene ends were 6 bases for V and 3 bases for J; bases not matched to a gene: 10. Per the germline V gene, CDR1 is MNHEY and CDR2 is SMNVEV (reference sequence). The CDR3 runs 17 residues. CDR3 bases: TGTGCCAGCAGCTCATCAAGGACAGGGTACTATAATTCACCCCTCCACTTT. Translated: CASSSSRTGYYNSPLHF.